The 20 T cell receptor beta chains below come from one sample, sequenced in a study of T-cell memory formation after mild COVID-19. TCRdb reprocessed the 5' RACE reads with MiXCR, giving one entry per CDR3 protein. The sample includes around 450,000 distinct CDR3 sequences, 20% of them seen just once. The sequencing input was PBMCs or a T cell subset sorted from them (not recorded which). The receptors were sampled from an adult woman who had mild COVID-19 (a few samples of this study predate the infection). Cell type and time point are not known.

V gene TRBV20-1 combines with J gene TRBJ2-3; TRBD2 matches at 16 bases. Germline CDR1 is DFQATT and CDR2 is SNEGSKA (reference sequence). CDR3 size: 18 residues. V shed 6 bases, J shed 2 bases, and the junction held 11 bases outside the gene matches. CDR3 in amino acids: CSAPRPGLAGGLTDTQYF. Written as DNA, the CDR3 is TGCAGTGCACCCAGGCCGGGACTAGCGGGGGGGCTCACAGATACGCAGTATTTT.

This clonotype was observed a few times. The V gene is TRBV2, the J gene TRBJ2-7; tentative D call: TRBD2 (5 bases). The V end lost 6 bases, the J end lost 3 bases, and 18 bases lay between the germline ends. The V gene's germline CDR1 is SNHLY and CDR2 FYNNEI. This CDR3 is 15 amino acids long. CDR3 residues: CASRARTGMDYEQYF. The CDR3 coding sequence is TGTGCCAGCAGGGCCCGGACGGGAATGGACTACGAGCAGTACTTC. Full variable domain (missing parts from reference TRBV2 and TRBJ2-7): EPEVTQTPSHQVTQMGQEVILRCVPISNHLYFYWYRQILGQKVEFLVSFYNNEISEKSEIFDDQFSVERPDGSNFTLKIRSTKLEDSAMYFCASRARTGMDYEQYFGPGTRLTVT.

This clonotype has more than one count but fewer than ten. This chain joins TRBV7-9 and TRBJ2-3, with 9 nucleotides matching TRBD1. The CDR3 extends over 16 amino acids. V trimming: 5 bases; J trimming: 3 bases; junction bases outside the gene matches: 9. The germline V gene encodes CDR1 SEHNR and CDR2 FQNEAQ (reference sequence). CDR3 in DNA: TGTGCCAGCAGCGCAGACAGGGGGAAGGGGACAGATACGCAGTATTTT. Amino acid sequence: CASSADRGKGTDTQYF.

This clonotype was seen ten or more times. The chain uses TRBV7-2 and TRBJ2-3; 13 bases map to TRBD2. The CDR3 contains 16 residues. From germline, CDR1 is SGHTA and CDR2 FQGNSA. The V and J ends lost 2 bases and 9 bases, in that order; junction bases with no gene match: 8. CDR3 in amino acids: CASSLMATSGRSTQYF. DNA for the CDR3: TGTGCCAGCAGCTTAATGGCGACTAGCGGGAGGTCCACGCAGTATTTT.

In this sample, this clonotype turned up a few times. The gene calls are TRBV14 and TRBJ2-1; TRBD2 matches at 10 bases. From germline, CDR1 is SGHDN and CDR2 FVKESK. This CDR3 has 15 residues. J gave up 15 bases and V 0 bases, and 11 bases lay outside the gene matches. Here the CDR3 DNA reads TGTGCCAGCAGCCAAGATTGGCTAGCGGGGGCCCGTCGGTTCTTC. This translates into CASSQDWLAGARRFF.

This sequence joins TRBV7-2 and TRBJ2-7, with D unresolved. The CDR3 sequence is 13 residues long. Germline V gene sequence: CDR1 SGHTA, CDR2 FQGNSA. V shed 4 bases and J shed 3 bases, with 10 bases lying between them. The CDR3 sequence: CASSSGWGYEQYF. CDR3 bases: TGTGCCAGCAGCTCCGGGTGGGGCTACGAGCAGTACTTC.

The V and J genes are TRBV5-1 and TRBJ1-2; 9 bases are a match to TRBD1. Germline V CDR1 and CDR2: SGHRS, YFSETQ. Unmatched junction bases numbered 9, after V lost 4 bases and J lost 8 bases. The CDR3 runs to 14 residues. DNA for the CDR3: TGCGCCAGCAGCGTGGACAGGGGCCACGGCGGCTACACCTTC. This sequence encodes CASSVDRGHGGYTF. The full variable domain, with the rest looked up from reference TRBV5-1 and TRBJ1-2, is KAGVTQTPRYLIKTRGQQVTLSCSPISGHRSVSWYQQTPGQGLQFLFEYFSETQRNKGNFPGRFSGRQFSNSRSEMNVSTLELGDSALYLCASSVDRGHGGYTFGSGTRLTVV.

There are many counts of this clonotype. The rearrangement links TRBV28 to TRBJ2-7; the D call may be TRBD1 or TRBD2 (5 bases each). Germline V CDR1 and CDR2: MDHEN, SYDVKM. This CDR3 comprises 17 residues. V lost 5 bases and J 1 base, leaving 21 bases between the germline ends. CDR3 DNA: TGTGCCAGCAGTCCACCCCCCGTGGGGGTGAGGTCCTACGAGCAGTACTTC. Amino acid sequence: CASSPPPVGVRSYEQYF.

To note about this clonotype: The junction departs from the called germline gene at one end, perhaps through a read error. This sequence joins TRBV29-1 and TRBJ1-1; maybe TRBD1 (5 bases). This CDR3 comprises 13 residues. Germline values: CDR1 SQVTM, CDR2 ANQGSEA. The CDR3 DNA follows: TGCAGCGCCTCGGTGGGGGAGAACACTGAAGCTTCCTTT. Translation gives CSASVGENTEASF.

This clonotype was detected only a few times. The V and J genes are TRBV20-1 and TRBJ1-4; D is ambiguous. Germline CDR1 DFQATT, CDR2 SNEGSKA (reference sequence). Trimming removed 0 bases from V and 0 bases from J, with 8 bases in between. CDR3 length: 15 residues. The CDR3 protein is CSARDYSATNEKLFF. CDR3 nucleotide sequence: TGCAGTGCTAGAGATTACAGTGCAACTAATGAAAAACTGTTTTTT.

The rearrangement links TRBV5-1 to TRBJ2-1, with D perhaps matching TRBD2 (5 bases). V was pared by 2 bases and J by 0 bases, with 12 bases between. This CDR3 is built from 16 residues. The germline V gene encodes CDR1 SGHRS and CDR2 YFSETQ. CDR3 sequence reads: CASSLSGSSSYNEQFF. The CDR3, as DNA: TGCGCCAGCAGCTTAAGCGGCTCAAGCTCCTACAATGAGCAGTTCTTC.

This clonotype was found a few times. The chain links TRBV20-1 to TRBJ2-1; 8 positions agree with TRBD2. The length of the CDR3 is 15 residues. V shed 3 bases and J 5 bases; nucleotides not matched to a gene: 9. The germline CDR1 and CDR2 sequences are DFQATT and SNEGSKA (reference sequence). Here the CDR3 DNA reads TGCAGTGCTAGGGAAGCGGGAGCTTATAACAATGAGCAGTTCTTC. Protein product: CSAREAGAYNNEQFF.

Here the CDR3 reads CASSRSGYGYTF. CDR3 sequence (DNA): TGTGCCAGCAGTAGGAGCGGCTATGGCTACACCTTC. The chain employs TRBV25-1 and TRBJ1-2; no firm D call. CDR1 is MGHDK and CDR2 is SYGVNS in the germline V gene. This CDR3 spans 12 amino acids. The germline V and J ends were trimmed by 5 bases and 4 bases, with 8 bases remaining between them.

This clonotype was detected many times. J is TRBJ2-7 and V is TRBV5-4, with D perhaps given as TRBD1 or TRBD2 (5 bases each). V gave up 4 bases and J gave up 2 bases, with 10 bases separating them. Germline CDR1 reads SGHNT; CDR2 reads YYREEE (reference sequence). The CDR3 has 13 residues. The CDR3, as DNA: TGTGCCAGCAGCGTCCGGGACGCCTACGAGCAGTACTTC. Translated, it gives CASSVRDAYEQYF.

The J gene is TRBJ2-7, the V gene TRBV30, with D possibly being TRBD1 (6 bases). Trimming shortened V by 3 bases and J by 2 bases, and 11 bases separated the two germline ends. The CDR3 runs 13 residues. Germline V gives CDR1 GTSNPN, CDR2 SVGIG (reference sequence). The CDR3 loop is CAWRKTGAYEQYF. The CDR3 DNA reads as TGTGCCTGGAGGAAGACAGGAGCCTACGAGCAGTACTTC.

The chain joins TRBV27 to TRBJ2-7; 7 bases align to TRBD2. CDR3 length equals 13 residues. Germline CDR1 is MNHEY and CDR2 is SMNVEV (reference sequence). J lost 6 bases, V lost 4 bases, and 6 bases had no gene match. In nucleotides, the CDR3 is TGTGCCAGCAGTTGGGGGAGGGCTGGCGAGCAGTACTTC. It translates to CASSWGRAGEQYF.

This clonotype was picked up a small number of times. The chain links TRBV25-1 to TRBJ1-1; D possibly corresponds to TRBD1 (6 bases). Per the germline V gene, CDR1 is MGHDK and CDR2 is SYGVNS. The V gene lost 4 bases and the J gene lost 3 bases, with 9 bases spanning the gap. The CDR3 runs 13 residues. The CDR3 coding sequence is TGTGCCAGCAGTGTACAGGGCTACACTGAAGCTTTCTTT. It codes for CASSVQGYTEAFF. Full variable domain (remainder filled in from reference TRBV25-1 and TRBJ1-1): EADIYQTPRYLVIGTGKKITLECSQTMGHDKMYWYQQDPGMELHLIHYSYGVNSTEKGDLSSESTVSRIRTEHFPLTLESARPSHTSQYLCASSVQGYTEAFFGQGTRLTVV.

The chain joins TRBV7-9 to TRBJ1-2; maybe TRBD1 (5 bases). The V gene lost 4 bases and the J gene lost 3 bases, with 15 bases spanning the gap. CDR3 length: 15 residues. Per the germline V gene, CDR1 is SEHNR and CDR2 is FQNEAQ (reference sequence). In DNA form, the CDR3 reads TGTGCCAGCAGCTCGCCGGGACTCCAAGACTATGGCTACACCTTC. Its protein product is CASSSPGLQDYGYTF.

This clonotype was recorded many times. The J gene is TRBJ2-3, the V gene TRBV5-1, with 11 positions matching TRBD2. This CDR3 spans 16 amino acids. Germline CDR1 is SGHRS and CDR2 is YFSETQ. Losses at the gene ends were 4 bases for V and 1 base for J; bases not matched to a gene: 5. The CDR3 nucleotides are TGCGCCAGCAGCGGGACTAGCGGAGGAGGCACAGATACGCAGTATTTT. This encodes CASSGTSGGGTDTQYF.

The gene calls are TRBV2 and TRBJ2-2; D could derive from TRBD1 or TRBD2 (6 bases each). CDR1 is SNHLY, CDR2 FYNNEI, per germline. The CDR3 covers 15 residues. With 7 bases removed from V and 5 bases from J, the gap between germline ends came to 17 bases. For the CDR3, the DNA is TGTGCCAGCAAAAGGGAGGACAGAGGTACCGGGGAGCTGTTTTTT. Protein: CASKREDRGTGELFF. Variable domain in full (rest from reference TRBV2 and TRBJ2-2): EPEVTQTPSHQVTQMGQEVILRCVPISNHLYFYWYRQILGQKVEFLVSFYNNEISEKSEIFDDQFSVERPDGSNFTLKIRSTKLEDSAMYFCASKREDRGTGELFFGEGSRLTVL.